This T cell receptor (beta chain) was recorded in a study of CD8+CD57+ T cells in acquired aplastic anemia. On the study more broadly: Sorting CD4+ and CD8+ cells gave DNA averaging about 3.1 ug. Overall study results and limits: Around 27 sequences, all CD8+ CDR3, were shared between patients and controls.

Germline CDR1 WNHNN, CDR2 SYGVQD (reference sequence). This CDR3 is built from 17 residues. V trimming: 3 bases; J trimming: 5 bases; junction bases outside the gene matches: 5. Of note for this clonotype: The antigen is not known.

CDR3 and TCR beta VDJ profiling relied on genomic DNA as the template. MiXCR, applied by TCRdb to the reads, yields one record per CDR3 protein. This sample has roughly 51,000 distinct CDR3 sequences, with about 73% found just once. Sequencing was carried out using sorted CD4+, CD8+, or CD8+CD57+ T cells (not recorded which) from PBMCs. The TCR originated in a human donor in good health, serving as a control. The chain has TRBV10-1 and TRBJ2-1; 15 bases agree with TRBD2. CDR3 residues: CASSDRGLAGGDNEQFF. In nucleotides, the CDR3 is TGCGCCAGCAGTGACCGCGGACTAGCGGGAGGGGACAATGAGCAGTTCTTC.